The entry below gives a single T cell receptor beta chain sequence along with its context. The antigen is unknown. Arm-PCR of CDR3 regions and iRepertoire HTBI primers were the basis on which TCR beta libraries were built. TCRdb re-called the multiplex PCR reads through MiXCR, storing one row per CDR3 protein. Among about 620,000 distinct CDR3 sequences listed, roughly 15% were seen once. This specimen comes from a study of regulatory T cells in long-lasting Graves disease. Time point in this sample: newly diagnosed GD, antithyroid drugs for less than 3 months. PBMC RNA was the source of the TCR library. Study-wide results and caveats: Persistent patients shared more public clonotypes (about 2,600) than new patients (approximately 970).

V was pared by 4 bases and J by 8 bases, with 10 bases of the junction left unmatched. From germline, CDR1 is SGHRS and CDR2 YFSETQ. The CDR3 sequence is 16 residues long. This same sample was also part of a study on T cells in Graves' hyperthyroidism and ophthalmopathy. That report notes: Blood also held most thyroid clonotypes expanded beyond 0.001.

The chain links TRBV5-1 to TRBJ2-1; TRBD2 aligns across 12 bases. The TCR originated in a woman in her 30s with Graves disease. The material was peripheral blood mononuclear cells (PBMCs), obtained at new diagnosis, from a patient treated with antithyroid drugs. Here the CDR3 DNA reads TGCGCCAGCAGCCTCACGACTAGCGGGAGTCAGGATGAGCAGTTCTTC. It specifies CASSLTTSGSQDEQFF.